This T cell receptor beta chain was sequenced during a study of radiotherapy plus CTLA-4 blockade in lung cancer (dated by TCRdb to the late 2010s). Turning to the overall study: Objective responses were observed in roughly a sixth of enrolled patients, and disease control was achieved in approximately 30%. Overall study outcomes, separate from this receptor: After treatment with radiotherapy and ipilimumab, TCR clones that came from tumors expanded in the peripheral blood. Early dynamic changes in blood T cell clones, together with increased serum interferon-beta after radiation, were reported as the strongest predictors of response.

Libraries were constructed by the immunoSEQ multiplex PCR assay. The immuneACCESS repertoire file appears here via TCRdb, limited to in-frame rearrangements. These files lack a portion of the clones; in checked studies, under half of the deficit traces to unresolved V genes, and the cause of the others is not known. The sample data list tens of thousands of clones, and 85% of these were observed just once. About 5.6% of the sample lies in the top ten. Details on this clone: The antigen it binds to is not known. No much larger clone is present one base from it, and per-base qualities are unavailable.

The study evaluated CTLA-4 blockade (ipilimumab) given together with focal radiation therapy in patients who had chemo-refractory metastatic non-small-cell lung cancer. Trimming removed 3 bases from V and 5 bases from J; the gene matches leave 5 bases unexplained. The CDR3 covers 14 residues, taking in both the cysteine and the phenylalanine. Only CDR3 DNA remains: 42 bases, in frame from the first base. For CDR1 and CDR2, the germline V gene lists SGHRS and YFSETQ. The chain is made from TRBV5-1 and TRBJ2-7, with TRBD1 identical over 10 junction bases. The material was peripheral blood, obtained from a patient treated with radiotherapy plus ipilimumab. The origin of this receptor is a human donor with non-small cell lung cancer who had stable disease on radiotherapy plus ipilimumab. The bases read TGCGCCAGCAGCTCGGGACAGGGGACAAACGAGCAGTACTTC. The translation is CASSSGQGTNEQYF.